A single sample is the source of the 17 T cell receptor beta chains below, sequenced in a study of blood T cell repertoires in COVID-19. TCRdb's copy holds only in-frame clones and misses some; the assay was immunoSEQ multiplex PCR. Of over 150,000 clones in the sample, approximately 80% were seen once. Sequenced: peripheral blood. These receptors were collected from a man aged 60 to 69 with acute or convalescent COVID-19.

The rearrangement uses TRBV7-8 and TRBJ1-4; TRBD1 matches 8 bases. CDR1 is SGHVS, CDR2 FQNEAQ, per germline. V lost 1 base, J lost 5 bases, and 0 bases stayed unmatched. CDR3 length equals 14 residues. DNA for the CDR3: TGTGCCAGCAGCTTAGGACAGGGGAATGAAAAACTGTTTTTT. Residues: CASSLGQGNEKLFF.

The J gene is TRBJ2-3, the V gene TRBV7-2; D perhaps matches TRBD2 (6 bases). The V and J ends lost 4 bases and 1 base respectively, with 12 bases between them. The CDR3 consists of 15 residues. Per germline, CDR1 SGHTA and CDR2 FQGNSA. The CDR3 coding sequence is TGTGCCAGCAGCTCTACCTGGAGGGGCACAGATACGCAGTATTTT. As protein: CASSSTWRGTDTQYF.

This sequence joins TRBV11-2 and TRBJ1-2; D gene uncertain. The CDR3 sequence is 16 residues long. V lost 0 bases and J 4 bases, leaving 15 bases between the germline ends. CDR1 and CDR2 from the germline V gene are SGHAT and FQNNGV. The CDR3 sequence: CASSLDGTGSLYGYTF. As DNA, the CDR3 is TGTGCCAGCAGCTTAGATGGCACCGGGAGTCTCTATGGCTACACCTTC.

The chain combines TRBV6-2 or TRBV6-3 with TRBJ2-5; a possible D gene is TRBD2 (6 bases). There are 15 residues in the CDR3. Trimming left V 2 bases short and J 5 bases short, with 15 bases between. Germline loops: CDR1 MNHEY, CDR2 SVGEGT. The CDR3 here is CASSYLSGLSETQYF. CDR3 in DNA: TGTGCCAGCAGTTACCTTAGCGGACTCAGTGAGACCCAGTACTTC.

The sample holds one count of this clone. The chain uses TRBV23-1 and TRBJ1-3; D call uncertain. TRBV23-1 is noted as an ORF with a role that remains uncertain. This CDR3 is built from 21 residues. The ends were cut back, 2 bases at V and 0 bases at J, with 26 bases in the middle. CDR3 in DNA: TGCGCCAGCAGTCAAACATTTGCGGGCAGGTATACCTCGAGCTCTGGAAACACCATATATTTT. It specifies CASSQTFAGRYTSSSGNTIYF.

This rearrangement joins TRBV5-1 to TRBJ2-3; maybe TRBD2 (6 bases). The V gene's germline CDR1 is SGHRS and CDR2 YFSETQ. This CDR3 is 15 amino acids long. Between the trimmed V and J ends, which lost 0 bases and 4 bases, there was a span of 12 bases. The CDR3 DNA follows: TGCGCCAGCAGCTTGGCCGTGGGGGGACCAGATACGCAGTATTTT. Its protein is CASSLAVGGPDTQYF.

This chain joins TRBV7-3 and TRBJ2-1; 7 nucleotides agree with TRBD1. CDR3 size: 14 residues. Germline CDR1 is SGHTA and CDR2 is FQGTGA. After removal of 0 bases from V and 7 bases from J, the junction contained 3 bases not matched to a gene. The DNA for the CDR3 is TGTGCCAGCAGCTTAACGTCACAGGGGAATGAGCAGTTCTTC. It specifies CASSLTSQGNEQFF.

This chain links TRBV30 with TRBJ1-6; D call uncertain. Per the germline V gene, CDR1 is GTSNPN and CDR2 is SVGIG (reference sequence). V gave up 2 bases and J gave up 7 bases, with 9 bases separating them. CDR3 length equals 13 residues. The CDR3 loop is CAWSIQQNSPLHF. The DNA for the CDR3 is TGTGCCTGGAGTATACAGCAAAATTCACCCCTCCACTTT.

CDR3 residues: CASSPPAGGPGETQYF. The CDR3 DNA sequence: TGTGCCAGCAGCCCTCCAGCGGGGGGGCCGGGAGAGACCCAGTACTTC. The rearrangement uses TRBV9 and TRBJ2-5; TRBD2 matches 10 bases. Germline CDR1 SGDLS, CDR2 YYNGEE. This CDR3 has 16 amino acids. V lost 4 bases and J lost 4; bases outside the gene matches: 10.

The rearrangement links TRBV30 to TRBJ2-7, with D perhaps TRBD1 (5 bases). The CDR3 runs 13 residues. V dropped 2 bases and J dropped 2 bases, with 10 bases sitting between them. Per the germline V gene, CDR1 is GTSNPN and CDR2 is SVGIG (reference sequence). The CDR3 is CAWSPDTTYEQYF. CDR3 DNA: TGTGCCTGGAGTCCGGACACCACCTACGAGCAGTACTTC.

The chain uses TRBV19 and TRBJ1-2; possible D gene TRBD1, 6 bases. The CDR3 consists of 14 residues. The germline V and J ends were trimmed by 4 bases and 3 bases, with 12 bases remaining between them. Looked up from germline, CDR1 is LNHDA and CDR2 is SQIVND (reference sequence). CDR3 DNA sequence: TGTGCCAGTAGTACTGGACAGCGCCACTATGGCTACACCTTC. This gives the protein CASSTGQRHYGYTF. The full variable domain, with the rest looked up from reference TRBV19 and TRBJ1-2, is DGGITQSPKYLFRKEGQNVTLSCEQNLNHDAMYWYRQDPGQGLRLIYYSQIVNDFQKGDIAEGYSVSREKKESFPLTVTSAQKNPTAFYLCASSTGQRHYGYTFGSGTRLTVV.

The chain employs TRBV27 and TRBJ2-2; D remains ambiguous. CDR1 and CDR2 (germline): MNHEY, SMNVEV (reference sequence). The CDR3 spans 12 residues. Trimming shortened V by 3 bases and J by 7 bases, and 6 bases separated the two germline ends. In DNA form, the CDR3 reads TGTGCCAGCAGTTTCCTAGGCGGGGAGCTGTTTTTT. It yields the protein CASSFLGGELFF.

V and J are TRBV28 and TRBJ1-1; 8 nucleotides agree with TRBD1. The germline gives CDR1 MDHEN, CDR2 SYDVKM. Losses at the gene ends were 5 bases for V and 7 bases for J; bases not matched to a gene: 9. The CDR3 totals 14 residues. CDR3 DNA sequence: TGTGCCAGCAGTGCCCCGGACAGGGCGGGTGAAGCTTTCTTT. It translates to CASSAPDRAGEAFF.

The genes are TRBV11-1 and TRBJ2-2; 8 bases line up with TRBD2. Per the germline V gene, CDR1 is SGHAT and CDR2 is FQDESV (reference sequence). Trimming at V came to 3 bases and at J to 4 bases, leaving 7 bases not matched to a gene. This CDR3 has 16 residues. The CDR3 spells CASSFRGGAGTGELFF. DNA of the CDR3: TGTGCCAGCAGCTTTCGGGGGGGCGCGGGCACCGGGGAGCTGTTTTTT.

The rearrangement joins TRBV19 to TRBJ2-3, with TRBD1 as a possible D gene (5 bases). The germline V and J ends were trimmed by 0 bases and 1 base, with 14 bases remaining between them. Germline CDR1 reads LNHDA; CDR2 reads SQIVND (reference sequence). The CDR3 totals 17 residues. The CDR3 nucleotides read TGTGCCAGTAGTATAGATCTGGCAGGCAGGGGCACAGATACGCAGTATTTT. It translates to CASSIDLAGRGTDTQYF.

This chain joins TRBV11-2 and TRBJ2-3; TRBD1 is a possible D gene (6 bases). CDR1 is SGHAT and CDR2 is FQNNGV in the germline V gene. This CDR3 spans 13 amino acids. Trimming removed 5 bases from V and 5 bases from J, with 11 bases in between. CDR3 bases: TGTGCCAGCAGCCCATACAGGGTAGATACGCAGTATTTT. It yields the protein CASSPYRVDTQYF.

The J gene is TRBJ2-2, the V gene TRBV7-3, with D possibly being TRBD1 (5 bases). CDR1 and CDR2 (germline): SGHTA, FQGTGA. The CDR3 loop spans 13 amino acids. The V and J ends lost 5 bases and 4 bases respectively, with 8 bases between them. The CDR3: CASSQGTTGELFF. Here the CDR3 DNA reads TGTGCCAGCAGCCAGGGAACCACCGGGGAGCTGTTTTTT.